These 13 T cell receptor beta chains originate from one sample sequenced in a study of blood T cell repertoires in COVID-19 (TCRdb year 2020). Libraries were constructed by the immunoSEQ multiplex PCR assay. TCRdb retrieved this table from immuneACCESS and kept in-frame rearrangements only. Not all clones are present; in checked studies, unresolved V genes account for under half, and no reason is known for the remainder. Recorded for this sample are about 76,000 clones; over 70% of them occurred a single time. Around a fifth of the sample is in the top ten clones. The material sequenced was peripheral blood. The receptor source for this set is a man between 65 and 79 years old with acute or convalescent COVID-19.

The rearrangement links TRBV6-5 to TRBJ2-7; D is perhaps TRBD2 (6 bases). CDR3 length: 14 amino acids. Germline values: CDR1 MNHEY, CDR2 SVGAGI. Trimming cost V 4 bases and J 5 bases, with 15 bases left between them. The CDR3 nucleotides read TGTGCCAGCAGTTGGGACTCCCTGCCCGACGAGCAGTACTTC. It encodes CASSWDSLPDEQYF.

The chain links TRBV18 to TRBJ2-5, with D hard to call. Looked up from germline, CDR1 is KGHSH and CDR2 is LQKENI. V lost 6 bases and J lost 4, with 9 bases in between. CDR3 size: 12 residues. As DNA, the CDR3 is TGTGCCAGCTCCACCACGGGAGAGACCCAGTACTTC. It yields the protein CASSTTGETQYF.

The chain uses TRBV7-2 and TRBJ2-5; TRBD2 matches 7 bases. Germline V gives CDR1 SGHTA, CDR2 FQGNSA. With V trimmed by 6 bases and J by 9 bases, 25 bases remained unmatched. CDR3 length: 18 residues. The CDR3 is CASSRNKGIAGTLWAQYF. DNA for the CDR3: TGTGCCAGCAGTAGAAACAAGGGGATAGCGGGTACATTATGGGCCCAGTACTTC.

V and J are TRBV18 and TRBJ2-2; D unclear. In germline, CDR1 is KGHSH, CDR2 LQKENI. V lost 2 bases and J 3 bases, leaving 7 bases between the germline ends. This CDR3 has 14 amino acids. CDR3 in amino acids: CASSPYQDTGELFF. Here the CDR3 DNA reads TGTGCCAGCTCACCATACCAGGACACCGGGGAGCTGTTTTTT.

V usage is TRBV25-1 and J usage is TRBJ1-4, with 12 bases fitting TRBD1. This CDR3 contains 16 residues. CDR1 is MGHDK and CDR2 is SYGVNS in the germline V gene. The V segment lost 2 bases and the J segment 8 bases; nucleotides outside the gene matches: 6. The CDR3 sequence: CASSEGGTGGYEKLFF. The CDR3 bases are TGTGCCAGCAGTGAAGGTGGGACAGGGGGCTACGAAAAACTGTTTTTT.

This chain connects TRBV4-3 to TRBJ2-6, with TRBD1 as a possible D gene (6 bases). The CDR3 covers 14 residues. Looked up from germline, CDR1 is LGHNA and CDR2 is YSLEER. The ends were cut back, 5 bases at V and 4 bases at J, with 9 bases in the middle. The CDR3 loop reads CASSAGTGANVLTF. DNA for the CDR3: TGCGCCAGCAGCGCCGGGACAGGGGCCAACGTCCTGACTTTC.

This clone was seen a few times. The chain joins TRBV7-8 to TRBJ1-5; 8 bases align to TRBD1. In germline, CDR1 is SGHVS, CDR2 FQNEAQ. CDR3 length equals 15 residues. With 6 bases clipped from V and 1 base from J, the junction kept 5 bases outside the gene matches. CDR3 sequence: CASRRDRSSNQPQHF. In DNA, the CDR3 is TGTGCCAGCAGACGGGACAGGTCGAGCAATCAGCCCCAGCATTTT. The full variable domain, its missing parts supplied by reference TRBV7-8 and TRBJ1-5, is GAGVSQSPRYKVAKRGQDVALRCDPISGHVSLFWYQQALGQGPEFLTYFQNEAQLDKSGLPSDRFFAERPEGSVSTLKIQRTQQEDSAVYLCASRRDRSSNQPQHFGDGTRLSIL.

The chain is built from TRBV6-5 and TRBJ2-5, with a possible D match to TRBD2 (5 bases). Germline V gene lookup returns CDR1 MNHEY and CDR2 SVGAGI. This CDR3 contains 15 residues. V lost 0 bases to trimming and J lost 5 bases, with 13 bases between them. The CDR3: CASSYSFGPGETQYF. The CDR3 DNA reads TGTGCCAGCAGTTACTCTTTCGGCCCGGGGGAGACCCAGTACTTC.

The chain employs TRBV28 and TRBJ2-6; a weak D match, TRBD1 (6 bases). Trimming took 5 bases from V and 2 from J, leaving 13 bases between them. The germline gives CDR1 MDHEN, CDR2 SYDVKM. CDR3 length equals 16 residues. CDR3: CASSGLRGAGANVLTF. CDR3 nucleotide sequence: TGTGCCAGCAGTGGCCTCAGGGGAGCTGGGGCCAACGTCCTGACTTTC.

The chain carries TRBV7-3 and TRBJ2-3, with a weak D call TRBD1 (6 bases). With 4 bases removed from V and 0 bases from J, the gap between germline ends came to 8 bases. The length of the CDR3 is 14 residues. Germline assignment: CDR1 SGHTA and CDR2 FQGTGA. The CDR3 coding sequence is TGTGCCAGCAGCTCGGGACAAAGCACAGATACGCAGTATTTT. Its protein is CASSSGQSTDTQYF.

The V and J genes are TRBV7-8 and TRBJ2-2, with 8 bases fitting TRBD1. The germline CDR1 and CDR2 sequences are SGHVS and FQNEAQ. Trimming removed 5 bases from V and 0 bases from J; junction bases left unmatched: 5. This CDR3 comprises 16 residues. The CDR3 here is CASSPRQGPNTGELFF. In DNA form, the CDR3 reads TGTGCCAGCAGCCCCCGACAGGGGCCGAACACCGGGGAGCTGTTTTTT.

The CDR3 nucleotides are TGTGCCAGCAGGTACAGGGATCAGCCCCAGCATTTT. Translation gives CASRYRDQPQHF. V gene TRBV2 combines with J gene TRBJ1-5; a possible D gene is TRBD1 (6 bases). Per the germline V gene, CDR1 is SNHLY and CDR2 is FYNNEI. The V end was cut by 6 bases, the J end by 5 bases, with 8 bases between. This CDR3 comprises 12 residues.

V is TRBV19 and J is TRBJ2-1, with 9 bases that match TRBD2. The CDR3 contains 18 residues. Unmatched junction bases numbered 17, after V lost 3 bases and J lost 8 bases. The germline CDR1 and CDR2 sequences are LNHDA and SQIVND (reference sequence). CDR3 nucleotide sequence: TGTGCCAGTAGTATGAATGTATATTTTAGCGGGAGTAAGGATGAGCAGTTCTTC. Its translation is CASSMNVYFSGSKDEQFF. Supplemented by reference TRBV19 and TRBJ2-1, the full variable domain reads DGGITQSPKYLFRKEGQNVTLSCEQNLNHDAMYWYRQDPGQGLRLIYYSQIVNDFQKGDIAEGYSVSREKKESFPLTVTSAQKNPTAFYLCASSMNVYFSGSKDEQFFGPGTRLTVL.